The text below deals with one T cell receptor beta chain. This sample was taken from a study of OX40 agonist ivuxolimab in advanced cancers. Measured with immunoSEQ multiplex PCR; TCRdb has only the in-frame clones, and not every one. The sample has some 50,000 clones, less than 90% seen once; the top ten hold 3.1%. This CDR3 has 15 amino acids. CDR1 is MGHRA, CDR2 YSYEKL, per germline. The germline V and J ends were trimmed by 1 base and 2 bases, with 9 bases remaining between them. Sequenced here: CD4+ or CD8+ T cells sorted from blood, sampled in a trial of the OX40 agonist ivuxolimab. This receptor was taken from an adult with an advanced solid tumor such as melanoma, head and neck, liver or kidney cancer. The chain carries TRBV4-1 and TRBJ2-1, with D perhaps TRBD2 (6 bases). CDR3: CASSQGGVPYNEQFF. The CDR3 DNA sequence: TGCGCCAGCAGCCAAGGCGGGGTCCCCTACAATGAGCAGTTCTTC.